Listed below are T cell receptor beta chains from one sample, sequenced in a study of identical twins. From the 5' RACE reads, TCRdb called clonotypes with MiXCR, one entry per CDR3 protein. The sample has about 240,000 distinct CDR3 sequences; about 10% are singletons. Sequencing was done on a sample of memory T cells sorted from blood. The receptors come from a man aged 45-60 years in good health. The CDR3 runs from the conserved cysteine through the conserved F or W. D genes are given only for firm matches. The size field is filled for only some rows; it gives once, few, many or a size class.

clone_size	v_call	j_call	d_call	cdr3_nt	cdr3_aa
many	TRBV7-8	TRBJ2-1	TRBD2	TGTGCCAGCAGCTCTAGCGGGAGAGGCTCCTACAATGAGCAGTTCTTC	CASSSSGRGSYNEQFF
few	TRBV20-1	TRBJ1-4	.	TGCAGTGCTAGAGAAGCGGCCAGTAATGAAAAACTGTTTTTT	CSAREAASNEKLFF
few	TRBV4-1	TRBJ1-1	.	TGCGCCAGCAGCCTCAAGGACTCGACTGAAGCTTTCTTT	CASSLKDSTEAFF
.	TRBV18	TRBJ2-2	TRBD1	TGTGCCAGCTCATTCAGGACAGGGGGCCTCGGGGAGCTGTTTTTT	CASSFRTGGLGELFF
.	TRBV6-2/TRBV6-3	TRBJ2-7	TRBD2	TGTGCCAGCAGTCGACAGCGGGGCTACGAGCAGTACTTC	CASSRQRGYEQYF
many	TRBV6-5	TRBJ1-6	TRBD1	TGTGCCAGCAGTTACGGACAGGCCCTCTCCACCCTCCACTTT	CASSYGQALSTLHF
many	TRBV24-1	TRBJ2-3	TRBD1	TGTGCCACCAGTGGTTCCGACAGGGTAGGCACAGATACGCAGTATTTT	CATSGSDRVGTDTQYF
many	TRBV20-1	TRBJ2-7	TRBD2	TGCAGCCGGAGGGGAGAACTAGCGGGAGAATCGAAGAAAGAGCAGTACTTC	CSRRGELAGESKKEQYF
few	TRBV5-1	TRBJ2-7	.	TGCGCCAGCAGCTTCTACGAATTGGACCGAGTTGAGCAGTACTTC	CASSFYELDRVEQYF
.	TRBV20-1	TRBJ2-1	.	TGCAGTGCTAGTATCCTGCGGTCCTACAATGAGCAGTTCTTC	CSASILRSYNEQFF
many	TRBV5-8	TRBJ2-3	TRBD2	TGTGCCAGCAGCTCCGGACTAGCGGGGTCCACAGATACGCAGTATTTT	CASSSGLAGSTDTQYF
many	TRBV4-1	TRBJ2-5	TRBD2	TGCGCCAGCAGCCCGCATAAATTGCAGGGAGGGGAGACCCAGTACTTC	CASSPHKLQGGETQYF
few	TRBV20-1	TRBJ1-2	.	TGCAGTGCTAGAGCCCCTTCGTGGGCGGATGGCTACACCTTC	CSARAPSWADGYTF
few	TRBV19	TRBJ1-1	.	TGTGCCAGTAACAGTAAACGGAACACTGAAGCTTTCTTT	CASNSKRNTEAFF
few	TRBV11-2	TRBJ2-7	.	TGTGCCAGCAGCTTTATGAGGTCCTACGAGCAGTACTTC	CASSFMRSYEQYF
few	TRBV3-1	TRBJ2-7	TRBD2	TGTGCCAGCAGCCCCAATAGCGGGAGTGGCTACGAGCAGTACTTC	CASSPNSGSGYEQYF
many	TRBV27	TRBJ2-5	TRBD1	TGTGCCAGCAGTTTAGTCAGGGGGGAGACCCAGTACTTC	CASSLVRGETQYF
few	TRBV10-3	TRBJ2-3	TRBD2	TGTGCCATCAGCGGCACTAGCGTACCCACAGATACGCAGTATTTT	CAISGTSVPTDTQYF
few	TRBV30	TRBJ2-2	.	TGTGCCTGGCAGACAGTCCAGGGAGGGGAGCTGTTTTTT	CAWQTVQGGELFF
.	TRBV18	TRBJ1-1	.	TGTGCCAGCTCAGTTACAGATAACACTGAAGCTTTCTTT	CASSVTDNTEAFF
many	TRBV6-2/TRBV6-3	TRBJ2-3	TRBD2	TGTGCCAGCAGTTACTCAAGGAGCGGGAGGATCACAGATACGCAGTATTTT	CASSYSRSGRITDTQYF
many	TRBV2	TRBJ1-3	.	TGTGCCAGTAACGACGGGATAATAAAAAGGGTGGCGAACGGAAACACCATATATTTT	CASNDGIIKRVANGNTIYF
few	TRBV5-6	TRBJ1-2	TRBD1	TGTGCCAGCAGCTTGAACAGGGGGAATGGCTACACCTTC	CASSLNRGNGYTF
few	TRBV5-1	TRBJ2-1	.	TGCGCCAGCAGCTTACAAGGGTACCCCGGGACCAATGAGCAGTTCTTC	CASSLQGYPGTNEQFF
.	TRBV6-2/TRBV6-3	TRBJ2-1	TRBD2	TGTGCCAGCAGTCCGGGACTAGCCAGCTATGAGCAGTTCTTC	CASSPGLASYEQFF
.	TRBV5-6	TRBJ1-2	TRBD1	TGTGCCAGCAGCTCGCCGGACAGGGCGGGTCGTGGCTACACCTTC	CASSSPDRAGRGYTF
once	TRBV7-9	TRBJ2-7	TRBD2	TGTGCCAGCAGCTCCGCGGGGGGAATGGTTTACGAGCAGTACTTC	CASSSAGGMVYEQYF
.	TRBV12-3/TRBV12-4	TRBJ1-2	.	TGTGCCAGCAGTTTACTTTTAAGGGCGTCTGGCTACACCTTC	CASSLLLRASGYTF
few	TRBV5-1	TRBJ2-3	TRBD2	TGCGCCAGCAGCCGGGAGGTCGCAGGGAGGGATACGCAGTATTTT	CASSREVAGRDTQYF
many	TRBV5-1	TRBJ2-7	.	TGCGCCAGCAGCTTGGGAGGGGGGTACTACGAGCAGTACTTC	CASSLGGGYYEQYF
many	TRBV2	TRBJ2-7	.	TGTGCCAGCACCGATTCCTCCTACGAGCAGTACTTC	CASTDSSYEQYF
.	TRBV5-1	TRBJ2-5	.	TGCGCCAGCAGCCCCCTCGGCTGGACCCAGTACTTC	CASSPLGWTQYF
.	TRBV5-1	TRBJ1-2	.	TGCGCCAGCAGCTTGAGTCAGAACTATGGCTACACCTTC	CASSLSQNYGYTF
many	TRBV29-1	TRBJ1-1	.	TGCAGCGTTAGACACCCGAACACTGAAGCTTTCTTT	CSVRHPNTEAFF
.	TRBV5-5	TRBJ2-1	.	TGTGCCAGCAGCTTGGCCATAGCGGCGGCCAATGAGCAGTTCTTC	CASSLAIAAANEQFF
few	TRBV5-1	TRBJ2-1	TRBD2	TGCGCCAGCAGCTTGGATACCGGGAGGACCCACAATGAGCAGTTCTTC	CASSLDTGRTHNEQFF
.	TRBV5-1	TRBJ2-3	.	TGCGCCAGCAGCGTTTTGTGGGAGGCTAGCACAGATACGCAGTATTTT	CASSVLWEASTDTQYF
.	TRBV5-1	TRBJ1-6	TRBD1	TGCGCCAGCAGCCTGGGACAGGGGGCTGGGCCCCTCCACTTT	CASSLGQGAGPLHF